These T cell receptor beta chains were read from a single sample in a study of CD8 T cells in ankylosing spondylitis. Via MiXCR, TCRdb re-called the 5' RACE reads, giving one row per CDR3 protein. The table includes around 23,000 distinct CDR3 sequences, around 17% detected once. Specimen: blood. The receptor set was obtained from a male donor with ankylosing spondylitis or in good health (not recorded which). Both conserved end residues are part of each CDR3. Fields, in order: V gene, clone size, D gene, J gene, CDR3 protein, CDR3 DNA. The D gene is left open where the match is weak. Rows give clone size only sometimes, using once, few, many, or a class for an expanded clone.

V gene: TRBV28
clone size: NA
D gene: TRBD1
J gene: TRBJ2-3
CDR3 protein: CASSSPGDREKQYF
CDR3 DNA: TGTGCCAGCAGTTCCCCCGGGGACAGGGAGAAGCAGTATTTT

V gene: TRBV9
clone size: NA
D gene: TRBD1
J gene: TRBJ2-3
CDR3 protein: CASSARQGTDTQYF
CDR3 DNA: TGTGCCAGCAGCGCCCGACAGGGGACAGATACGCAGTATTTT

V gene: TRBV28
clone size: few
D gene: NA
J gene: TRBJ2-7
CDR3 protein: CASSWTLYEQYF
CDR3 DNA: TGTGCCAGCAGTTGGACGTTATACGAGCAGTACTTC

V gene: TRBV4-1
clone size: NA
D gene: TRBD1
J gene: TRBJ1-1
CDR3 protein: CASSQRTLGQMNTEAFF
CDR3 DNA: TGCGCCAGCAGCCAACGGACCCTGGGACAGATGAACACTGAAGCTTTCTTT

V gene: TRBV19
clone size: many
D gene: TRBD2
J gene: TRBJ2-5
CDR3 protein: CASTAGTSRSAQYF
CDR3 DNA: TGTGCCAGTACCGCCGGGACTAGCCGGTCAGCCCAGTACTTC

V gene: TRBV20-1
clone size: NA
D gene: NA
J gene: TRBJ1-5
CDR3 protein: CSARDHESVSQPQHF
CDR3 DNA: TGCAGTGCTAGAGATCACGAGTCAGTTTCTCAGCCCCAGCATTTT

V gene: TRBV27
clone size: NA
D gene: NA
J gene: TRBJ2-5
CDR3 protein: CASSSAGLRKETQYF
CDR3 DNA: TGTGCCAGCAGTTCCGCGGGCCTTAGGAAGGAGACCCAGTACTTC

V gene: TRBV7-2
clone size: NA
D gene: NA
J gene: TRBJ2-1
CDR3 protein: CASSLVVTTYNEQFF
CDR3 DNA: TGTGCCAGCAGCTTAGTCGTGACTACTTACAATGAGCAGTTCTTC

V gene: TRBV6-5
clone size: NA
D gene: NA
J gene: TRBJ1-4
CDR3 protein: CASSYGWGAEKLFF
CDR3 DNA: TGTGCCAGCAGTTACGGGTGGGGAGCGGAAAAACTGTTTTTT

V gene: TRBV5-1
clone size: many
D gene: TRBD2
J gene: TRBJ2-1
CDR3 protein: CASKTSDYNEQFF
CDR3 DNA: TGCGCCAGCAAGACTAGCGACTACAATGAGCAGTTCTTC

V gene: TRBV7-9
clone size: NA
D gene: NA
J gene: TRBJ2-1
CDR3 protein: CASSSSDSRENEQFF
CDR3 DNA: TGTGCCAGCAGCTCCTCGGACTCACGGGAGAATGAGCAGTTCTTC

V gene: TRBV6-6
clone size: NA
D gene: TRBD1
J gene: TRBJ2-2
CDR3 protein: CASRQGSGNTGELFF
CDR3 DNA: TGTGCCAGCAGACAGGGGTCAGGGAACACCGGGGAGCTGTTTTTT

V gene: TRBV6-5
clone size: NA
D gene: NA
J gene: TRBJ2-3
CDR3 protein: CASSTRTDTQYF
CDR3 DNA: TGTGCCAGCAGTACCCGCACAGATACGCAGTATTTT

V gene: TRBV11-3
clone size: many
D gene: NA
J gene: TRBJ2-3
CDR3 protein: CASSLGSTGVEYF
CDR3 DNA: TGTGCCAGCAGCTTAGGGAGTACGGGAGTGGAGTATTTT

V gene: TRBV12-3/TRBV12-4
clone size: few
D gene: NA
J gene: TRBJ2-3
CDR3 protein: CASSPGVKQADTQYF
CDR3 DNA: TGTGCCAGCAGTCCCGGGGTAAAGCAGGCAGATACGCAGTATTTT

V gene: TRBV20-1
clone size: few
D gene: NA
J gene: TRBJ1-2
CDR3 protein: CSARDPGASAYGYTF
CDR3 DNA: TGCAGTGCTAGAGATCCAGGGGCGTCTGCTTATGGCTACACCTTC

V gene: TRBV4-3
clone size: few
D gene: TRBD2
J gene: TRBJ2-1
CDR3 protein: CASSRIYTSGEYNEQFF
CDR3 DNA: TGCGCCAGCAGCCGGATCTATACTAGCGGGGAATACAATGAGCAGTTCTTC